These 5 T cell receptor beta chains originate from one sample sequenced in a study of blood T cells in healthy people across ages. Sample-barcoded 5' priming and a J-beta primer mix drove a second PCR of 7 to 11 cycles. Each CDR3 protein is one row after TCRdb ran MiXCR on the 5' RACE reads. The sample gives 650,000 to 900,000 distinct CDR3 sequences, less than 80% of which show up once; approximately 30% is in the top ten. Specimen: blood. The receptors were sampled from a man in his thirties or forties in good health.

This chain links TRBV9 with TRBJ2-1, with 11 nucleotides matching TRBD2. J lost 0 bases, V lost 0 bases, and 11 bases had no gene match. The CDR3 is 20 amino acids. Germline V gene sequence: CDR1 SGDLS, CDR2 YYNGEE. The CDR3 coding sequence is TGTGCCAGCAGCGTAGGGGCTAGCGGGGGGCCACGGAGCTCCTACAATGAGCAGTTCTTC. Translating gives CASSVGASGGPRSSYNEQFF.

This rearrangement joins TRBV4-1 to TRBJ2-1; no clear D. Trimming removed 1 base at V and 7 bases at J, with 8 bases between. This CDR3 comprises 13 residues. CDR1 MGHRA and CDR2 YSYEKL come from the germline V gene. The CDR3 reads CASSQVPANEQFF. CDR3 nucleotides: TGCGCCAGCAGCCAAGTGCCGGCAAATGAGCAGTTCTTC.

The rearrangement links TRBV6-6 to TRBJ2-5, with D possibly TRBD1 on 6 matching bases. The CDR3 consists of 14 residues. Germline-derived CDR1 and CDR2 are MNHNY and SVGAGI (reference sequence). The germline V and J ends were trimmed by 6 bases and 2 bases, with 13 bases remaining between them. The CDR3 here is CASRDSTLQETQYF. CDR3 DNA: TGTGCCAGCAGGGACAGCACTCTACAAGAGACCCAGTACTTC.

The chain uses TRBV27 and TRBJ2-4; 7 bases align to TRBD1. Germline V gene data show CDR1 as MNHEY and CDR2 as SMNVEV (reference sequence). J lost 0 bases, V lost 5 bases, and 13 bases had no gene match. CDR3 length: 18 residues. CDR3 sequence reads: CASSPSGQDLLAKNIQYF. The CDR3 DNA sequence: TGTGCCAGCAGTCCATCCGGACAGGACCTGTTAGCCAAAAACATTCAGTACTTC.

The rearrangement uses TRBV20-1 and TRBJ2-1, with D possibly TRBD2 on 5 matching bases. Trimming shortened V by 5 bases and J by 0 bases, and 14 bases separated the two germline ends. Germline lookup yields CDR1 DFQATT and CDR2 SNEGSKA (reference sequence). The CDR3 loop spans 15 amino acids. This CDR3 reads CSAPTGKSSYNEQFF. CDR3 bases: TGCAGTGCTCCTACCGGGAAGAGCTCCTACAATGAGCAGTTCTTC.